This entry concerns a single T cell receptor beta chain. Its antigen remains unidentified. The sample belongs to a study of shared clonotypes between healthy human individuals. Study in general: For every donor, three CD4 naive, three CD4 memory, two CD8 naive and one CD8 memory plates were used. Study results and limitations: The sharing of about 5% of naive CD4 clonotypes was seen across a few donors.

Negatively enriched CD4+ T cells were divided by CD45RA into naive and memory. TCRdb's copy holds only in-frame clones and misses some; the assay was immunoSEQ multiplex PCR. The sample includes some 500,000 clones, about 96% of them seen just once. The V gene end was trimmed by 4 bases and the J gene end by 0 bases; junction bases not matched to a gene: 5. This CDR3 has 17 residues. CDR1 and CDR2 from the germline V gene are SGHRS and YFSETQ. Material for sequencing was naive CD4+ T cells sorted from blood. The subset denotes: CD45RA+ positively selected. The chain recombines TRBV5-1 with TRBJ2-7, with 15 bases lining up with TRBD2. This TCR was sampled from a woman in her thirties in good health. Here the CDR3 DNA reads TGCGCCAGCAGCAGGACTAGCGGGAGGGTAATCTCCTACGAGCAGTACTTC. Translated: CASSRTSGRVISYEQYF.